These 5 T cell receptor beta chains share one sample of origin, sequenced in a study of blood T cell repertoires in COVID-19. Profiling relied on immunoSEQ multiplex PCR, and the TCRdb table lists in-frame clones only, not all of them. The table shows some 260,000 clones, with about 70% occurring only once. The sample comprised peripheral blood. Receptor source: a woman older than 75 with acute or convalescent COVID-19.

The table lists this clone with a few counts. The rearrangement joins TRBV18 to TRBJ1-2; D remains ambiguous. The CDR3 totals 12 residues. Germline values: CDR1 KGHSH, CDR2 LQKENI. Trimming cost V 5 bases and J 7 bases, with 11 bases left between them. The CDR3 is CASSDASGGYTF. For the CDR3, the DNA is TGTGCCAGCTCAGACGCGTCGGGTGGCTACACCTTC.

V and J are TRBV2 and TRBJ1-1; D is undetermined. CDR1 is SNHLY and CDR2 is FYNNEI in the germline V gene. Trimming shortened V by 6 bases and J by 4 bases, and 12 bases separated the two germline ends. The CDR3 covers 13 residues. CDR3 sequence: CASRPDRGTEAFF. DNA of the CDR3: TGTGCCAGCAGACCCGACCGGGGCACTGAAGCTTTCTTT.

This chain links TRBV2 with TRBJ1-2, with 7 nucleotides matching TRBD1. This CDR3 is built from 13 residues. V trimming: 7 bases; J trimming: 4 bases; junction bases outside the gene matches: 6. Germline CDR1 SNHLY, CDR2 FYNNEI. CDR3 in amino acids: CASKGDRFYGYTF. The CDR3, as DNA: TGTGCCAGCAAAGGGGACAGATTCTATGGCTACACCTTC.

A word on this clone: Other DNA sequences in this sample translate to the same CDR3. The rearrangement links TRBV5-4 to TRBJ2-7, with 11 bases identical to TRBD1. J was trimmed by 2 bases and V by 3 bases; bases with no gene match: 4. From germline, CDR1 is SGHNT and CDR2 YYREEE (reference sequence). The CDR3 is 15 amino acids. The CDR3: CASSSPGQGAYEQYF. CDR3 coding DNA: TGTGCCAGCAGCTCTCCGGGACAGGGGGCCTACGAGCAGTACTTC.

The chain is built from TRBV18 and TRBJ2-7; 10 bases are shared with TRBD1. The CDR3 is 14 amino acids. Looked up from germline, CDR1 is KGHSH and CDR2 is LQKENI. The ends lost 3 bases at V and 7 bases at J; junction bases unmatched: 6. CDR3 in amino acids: CASSPTGGSWEQYF. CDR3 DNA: TGTGCCAGCTCACCGACAGGGGGCTCGTGGGAGCAGTACTTC. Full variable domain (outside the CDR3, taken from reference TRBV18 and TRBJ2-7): NAGVMQNPRHLVRRRGQEARLRCSPMKGHSHVYWYRQLPEEGLKFMVYLQKENIIDESGMPKERFSAEFPKEGPSILRIQQVVRGDSAAYFCASSPTGGSWEQYFGPGTRLTVT.